Listed below are T cell receptor beta chains from one sample, sequenced in a study of brain T cells in children with intractable seizures. Only in-frame clones appear in the TCRdb table, and some are missing; sequencing was by immunoSEQ multiplex PCR. The table includes roughly 80,000 clones, more than 85% detected once. The material was peripheral blood, obtained at surgery. These receptors originate from a boy less than two years old with tuberous sclerosis and intractable seizures. CDR3s include the opening cysteine and the closing phenylalanine or tryptophan. D genes are given only for firm matches. Size values are once, few and many counts, or a class for expanded clones, and some rows have none.

V gene	D gene	clone size	J gene	CDR3 protein
TRBV9	TRBD2	-	TRBJ2-1	CASSGTSGKVSEQFF
TRBV5-4	-	once	TRBJ2-5	CASSHIKETQYF
TRBV6-5	TRBD1	-	TRBJ2-7	CASLSGQGDYEQYF
TRBV20-1	-	-	TRBJ2-7	CSCRTSYEQYF
TRBV28	TRBD1	once	TRBJ1-1	CASSAGTGGMNTEAFF
TRBV30	TRBD1	few	TRBJ1-6	CAWSGQGASYNSPLHF
TRBV5-4	-	-	TRBJ1-1	CASSPAGTEAFF
TRBV13	-	-	TRBJ2-3	CASSQDTQYF
TRBV19	-	-	TRBJ2-1	CASSMRQYNEQFF
TRBV5-6	-	-	TRBJ2-5	CASSLLVAAGETQYF
TRBV9	-	-	TRBJ1-5	CASSVGGSNQPQHF
TRBV11-2	-	-	TRBJ2-7	CASSLGGDKKYEQYF
TRBV24-1	TRBD1	-	TRBJ2-3	CATSDPGQGTDTQYF
TRBV30	TRBD1	-	TRBJ1-1	CAATGWANTEAFF
TRBV2	TRBD2	-	TRBJ2-3	CASSEARLAGGHTQYF
TRBV7-9	TRBD1	-	TRBJ2-1	CASSITGVDEQFF
TRBV5-4	-	-	TRBJ2-5	CASSLGLVQETQYF
TRBV5-6	-	-	TRBJ2-7	CASSLDRDYYEQYF
TRBV12-3/TRBV12-4	-	-	TRBJ2-1	CASSSGSHNEQFF
TRBV25-1	-	-	TRBJ2-7	CASSEARPGSSYEQYF
TRBV30	-	-	TRBJ1-1	CAWSRVGNTEAFF
TRBV4-2	TRBD2	-	TRBJ2-3	CASRLAGLEDTQYF
TRBV5-1	-	-	TRBJ2-3	CASSWGPGDTQYF
TRBV2	-	-	TRBJ1-6	CASSGTSSYNSPLHF
TRBV29-1	-	-	TRBJ1-1	CSVMTVGTEAFF
TRBV7-9	-	-	TRBJ1-1	CASSLKRVGLGPEAFF
TRBV27	-	once	TRBJ2-5	CASSLVPGIGVETQYF
TRBV6-5	-	-	TRBJ2-2	CASSRHGELFF
TRBV27	TRBD2	-	TRBJ2-1	CASSPTSGMVDEQFF
TRBV14	-	-	TRBJ2-1	CASSQVRTPYHNEQFF
TRBV21-1	-	-	TRBJ2-1	CASSKDRYSYNEQFF